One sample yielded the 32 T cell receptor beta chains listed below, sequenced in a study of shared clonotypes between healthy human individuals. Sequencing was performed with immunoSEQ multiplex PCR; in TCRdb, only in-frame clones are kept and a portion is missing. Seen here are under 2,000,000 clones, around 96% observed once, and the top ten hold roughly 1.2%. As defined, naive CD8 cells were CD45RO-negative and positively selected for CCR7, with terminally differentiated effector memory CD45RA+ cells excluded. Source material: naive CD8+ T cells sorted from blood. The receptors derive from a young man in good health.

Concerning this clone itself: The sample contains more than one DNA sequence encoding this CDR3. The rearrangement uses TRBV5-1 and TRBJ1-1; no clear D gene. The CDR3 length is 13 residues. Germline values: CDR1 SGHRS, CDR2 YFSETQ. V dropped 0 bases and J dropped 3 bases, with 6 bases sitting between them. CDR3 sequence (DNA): TGCGCCAGCAGCTTGGCTGGGGACACTGAAGCTTTCTTT. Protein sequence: CASSLAGDTEAFF.

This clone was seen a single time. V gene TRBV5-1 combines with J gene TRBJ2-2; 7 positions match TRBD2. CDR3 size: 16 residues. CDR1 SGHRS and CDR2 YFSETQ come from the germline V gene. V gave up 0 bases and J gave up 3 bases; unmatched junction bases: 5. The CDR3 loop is CASSLEASGYTGELFF. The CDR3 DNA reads TGCGCCAGCAGCTTGGAGGCTAGCGGATACACCGGGGAGCTGTTTTTT.

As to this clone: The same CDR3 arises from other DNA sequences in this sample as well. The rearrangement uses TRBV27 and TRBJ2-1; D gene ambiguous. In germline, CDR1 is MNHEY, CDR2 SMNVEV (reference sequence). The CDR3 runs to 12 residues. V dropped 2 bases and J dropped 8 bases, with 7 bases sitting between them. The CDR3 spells CASSLLGHEQFF. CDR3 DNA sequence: TGTGCCAGCAGTTTACTAGGACATGAGCAGTTCTTC.

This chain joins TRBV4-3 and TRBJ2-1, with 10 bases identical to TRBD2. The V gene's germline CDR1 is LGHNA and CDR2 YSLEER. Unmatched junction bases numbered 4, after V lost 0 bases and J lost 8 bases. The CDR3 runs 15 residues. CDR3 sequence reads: CASSQESLAGHEQFF. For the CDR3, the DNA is TGCGCCAGCAGCCAAGAGTCACTAGCGGGACATGAGCAGTTCTTC.

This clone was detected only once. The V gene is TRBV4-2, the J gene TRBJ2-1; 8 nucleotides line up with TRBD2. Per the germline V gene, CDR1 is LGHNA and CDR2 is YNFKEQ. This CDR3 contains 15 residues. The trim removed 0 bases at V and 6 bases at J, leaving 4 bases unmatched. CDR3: CASSQEVLAGNEQFF. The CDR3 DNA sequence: TGTGCCAGCAGCCAAGAGGTTCTAGCGGGCAATGAGCAGTTCTTC.

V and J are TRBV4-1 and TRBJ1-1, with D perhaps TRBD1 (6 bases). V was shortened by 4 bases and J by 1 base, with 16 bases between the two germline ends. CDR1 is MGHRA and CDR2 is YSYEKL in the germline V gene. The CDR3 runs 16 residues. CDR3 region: CASSRIWGAQNTEAFF. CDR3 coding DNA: TGCGCCAGCAGCCGCATATGGGGGGCTCAGAACACTGAAGCTTTCTTT.

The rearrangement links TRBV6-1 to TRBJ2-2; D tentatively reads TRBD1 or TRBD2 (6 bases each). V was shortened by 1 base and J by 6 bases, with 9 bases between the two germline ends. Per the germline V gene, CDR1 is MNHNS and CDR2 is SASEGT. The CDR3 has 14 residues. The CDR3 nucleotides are TGTGCCAGCAGTGAAGAAGGGGGGCCCGGGGAGCTGTTTTTT. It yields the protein CASSEEGGPGELFF.

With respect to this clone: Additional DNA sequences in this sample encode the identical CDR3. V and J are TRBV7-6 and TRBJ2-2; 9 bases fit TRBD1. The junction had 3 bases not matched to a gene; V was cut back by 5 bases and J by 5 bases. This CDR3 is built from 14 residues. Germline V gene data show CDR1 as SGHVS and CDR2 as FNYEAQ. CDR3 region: CASSPDRGTGELFF. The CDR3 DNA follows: TGTGCCAGCAGCCCCGACAGGGGGACCGGGGAGCTGTTTTTT. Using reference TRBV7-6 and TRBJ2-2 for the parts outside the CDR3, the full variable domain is GAGVSQSPRYKVTKRGQDVALRCDPISGHVSLYWYRQALGQGPEFLTYFNYEAQQDKSGLPNDRFSAERPEGSISTLTIQRTEQRDSAMYRCASSPDRGTGELFFGEGSRLTVL.

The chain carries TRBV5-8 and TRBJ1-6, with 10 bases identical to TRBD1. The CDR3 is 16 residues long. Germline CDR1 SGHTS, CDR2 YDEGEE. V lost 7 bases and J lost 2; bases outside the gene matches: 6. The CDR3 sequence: CASDRGLITYNSPLHF. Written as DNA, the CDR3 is TGTGCCAGCGACAGGGGGCTGATCACCTATAATTCACCCCTCCACTTT.

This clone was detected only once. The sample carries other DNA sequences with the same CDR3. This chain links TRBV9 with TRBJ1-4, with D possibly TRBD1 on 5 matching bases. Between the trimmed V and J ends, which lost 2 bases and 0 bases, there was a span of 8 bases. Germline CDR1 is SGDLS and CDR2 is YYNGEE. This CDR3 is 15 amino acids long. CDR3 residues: CASSVGASTNEKLFF. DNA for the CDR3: TGTGCCAGCAGCGTTGGGGCCTCAACTAATGAAAAACTGTTTTTT.

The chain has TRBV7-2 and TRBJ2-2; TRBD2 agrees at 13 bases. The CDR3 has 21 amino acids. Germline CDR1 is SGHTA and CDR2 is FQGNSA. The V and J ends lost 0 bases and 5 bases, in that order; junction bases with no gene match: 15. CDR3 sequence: CASSLAMGLAGTVSDTGELFF. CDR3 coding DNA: TGTGCCAGCAGCTTAGCAATGGGACTAGCGGGAACAGTGTCGGATACCGGGGAGCTGTTTTTT.

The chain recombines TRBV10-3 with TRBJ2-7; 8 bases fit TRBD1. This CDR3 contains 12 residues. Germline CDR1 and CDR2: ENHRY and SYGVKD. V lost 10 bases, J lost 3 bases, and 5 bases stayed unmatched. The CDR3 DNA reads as TGTGCCACCGAAGGACAGGGCTACGAGCAGTACTTC. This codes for CATEGQGYEQYF.

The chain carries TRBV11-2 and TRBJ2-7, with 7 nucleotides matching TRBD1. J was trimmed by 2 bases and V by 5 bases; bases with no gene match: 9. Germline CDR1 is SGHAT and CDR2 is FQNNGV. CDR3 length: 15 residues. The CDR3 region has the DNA TGTGCCAGCAGCCTAGCCCCCGGGACAGCCTACGAGCAGTACTTC. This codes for CASSLAPGTAYEQYF.

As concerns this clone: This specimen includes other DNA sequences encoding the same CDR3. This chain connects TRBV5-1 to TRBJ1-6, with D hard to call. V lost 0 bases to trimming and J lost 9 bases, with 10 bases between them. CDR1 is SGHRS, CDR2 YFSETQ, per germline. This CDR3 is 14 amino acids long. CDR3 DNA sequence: TGCGCCAGCAGCTTGGCCGGGGAGGGTTCACCCCTCCACTTT. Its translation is CASSLAGEGSPLHF.

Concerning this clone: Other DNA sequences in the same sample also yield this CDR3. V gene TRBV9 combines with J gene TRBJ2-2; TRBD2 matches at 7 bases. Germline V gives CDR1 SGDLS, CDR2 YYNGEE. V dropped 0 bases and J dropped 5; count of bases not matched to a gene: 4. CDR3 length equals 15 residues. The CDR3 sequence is CASSVAGSGTGELFF. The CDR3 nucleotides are TGTGCCAGCAGCGTAGCGGGTAGCGGGACCGGGGAGCTGTTTTTT.

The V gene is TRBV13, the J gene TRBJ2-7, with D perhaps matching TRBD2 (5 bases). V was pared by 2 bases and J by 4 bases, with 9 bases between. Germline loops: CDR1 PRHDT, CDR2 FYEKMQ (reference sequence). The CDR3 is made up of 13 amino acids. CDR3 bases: TGTGCCAGCAGCTTAATCCGGGGATACGAGCAGTACTTC. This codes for CASSLIRGYEQYF.

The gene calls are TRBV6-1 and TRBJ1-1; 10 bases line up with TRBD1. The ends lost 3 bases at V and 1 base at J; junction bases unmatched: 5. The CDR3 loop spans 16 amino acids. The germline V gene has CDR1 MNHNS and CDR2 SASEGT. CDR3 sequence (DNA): TGTGCCAGCAGTGAGCGGGACAGGGGAGAGAACACTGAAGCTTTCTTT. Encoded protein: CASSERDRGENTEAFF.

The CDR3 loop is CASSLDGQGVGTEQYF. The CDR3 coding sequence is TGTGCCAGCAGTTTAGATGGACAGGGGGTAGGGACCGAGCAGTACTTC. This chain links TRBV28 with TRBJ2-7, with 10 bases identical to TRBD1. Trimming at V came to 2 bases and at J to 6 bases, leaving 10 bases not matched to a gene. CDR3 length: 16 amino acids. The germline V gene encodes CDR1 MDHEN and CDR2 SYDVKM.

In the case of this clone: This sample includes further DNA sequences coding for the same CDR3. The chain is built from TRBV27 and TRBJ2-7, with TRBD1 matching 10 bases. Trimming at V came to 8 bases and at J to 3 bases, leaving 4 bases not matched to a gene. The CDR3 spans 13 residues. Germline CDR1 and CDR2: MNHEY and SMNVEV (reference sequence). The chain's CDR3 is CASRGTGDYEQYF. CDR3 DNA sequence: TGTGCCAGCCGGGGGACAGGGGACTACGAGCAGTACTTC.

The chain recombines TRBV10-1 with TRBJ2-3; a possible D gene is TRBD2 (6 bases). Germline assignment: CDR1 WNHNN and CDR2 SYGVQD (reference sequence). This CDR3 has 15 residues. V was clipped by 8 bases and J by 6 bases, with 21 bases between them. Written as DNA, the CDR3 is TGCGCCAGCTCAGGCGGGGTCCTCAGGGAGGATACGCAGTATTTT. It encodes CASSGGVLREDTQYF.

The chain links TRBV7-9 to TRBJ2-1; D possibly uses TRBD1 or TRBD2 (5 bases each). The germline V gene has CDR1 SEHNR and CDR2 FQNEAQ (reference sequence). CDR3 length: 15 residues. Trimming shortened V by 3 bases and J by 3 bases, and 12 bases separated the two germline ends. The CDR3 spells CASSFGTEIYNEQFF. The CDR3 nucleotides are TGTGCCAGCAGCTTTGGGACGGAAATCTACAATGAGCAGTTCTTC.

The CDR3 loop is CAISESPSGDLYNEQFF. CDR3 sequence (DNA): TGTGCCATCAGTGAGTCACCTAGCGGCGACTTATACAATGAGCAGTTCTTC. This rearrangement joins TRBV10-3 to TRBJ2-1; TRBD2 aligns across 7 bases. The V segment lost 0 bases and the J segment 4 bases; nucleotides outside the gene matches: 9. The length of the CDR3 is 17 residues. Germline V gene data show CDR1 as ENHRY and CDR2 as SYGVKD.

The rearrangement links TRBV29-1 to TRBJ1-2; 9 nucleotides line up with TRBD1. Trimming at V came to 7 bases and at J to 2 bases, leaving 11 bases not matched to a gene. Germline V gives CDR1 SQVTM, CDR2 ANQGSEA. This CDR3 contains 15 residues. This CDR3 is CSGVDTDRGNYGYTF. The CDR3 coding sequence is TGCAGCGGCGTAGACACTGACAGGGGGAACTATGGCTACACCTTC.

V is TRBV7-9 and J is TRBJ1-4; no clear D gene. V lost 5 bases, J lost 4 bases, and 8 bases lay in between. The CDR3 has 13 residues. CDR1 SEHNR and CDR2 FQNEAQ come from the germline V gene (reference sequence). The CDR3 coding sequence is TGTGCCAGCAGCGGCGTACTTAATGAAAAACTGTTTTTT. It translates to CASSGVLNEKLFF.

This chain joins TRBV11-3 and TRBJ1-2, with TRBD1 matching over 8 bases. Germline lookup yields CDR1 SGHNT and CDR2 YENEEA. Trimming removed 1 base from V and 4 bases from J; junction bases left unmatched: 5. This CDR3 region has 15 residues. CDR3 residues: CASSLAETGAYGYTF. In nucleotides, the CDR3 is TGTGCCAGCAGCTTAGCCGAGACAGGGGCCTATGGCTACACCTTC.

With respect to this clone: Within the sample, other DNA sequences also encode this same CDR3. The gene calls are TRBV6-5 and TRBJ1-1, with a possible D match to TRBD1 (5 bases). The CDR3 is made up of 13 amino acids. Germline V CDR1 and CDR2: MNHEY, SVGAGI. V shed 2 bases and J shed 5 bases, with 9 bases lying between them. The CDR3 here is CASSYAEGTEAFF. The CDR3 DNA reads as TGTGCCAGCAGTTACGCCGAGGGGACTGAAGCTTTCTTT.

The CDR3 here is CASSDGVHYEQYF. The CDR3 DNA reads TGTGCCAGCAGTGACGGGGTCCACTACGAGCAGTACTTC. The rearrangement joins TRBV6-1 to TRBJ2-7; TRBD2 might be the D (5 bases). The germline gives CDR1 MNHNS, CDR2 SASEGT. CDR3 length: 13 residues. V lost 3 bases and J 3 bases, leaving 9 bases between the germline ends.

CDR3 in DNA: TGTGCCAGCAGTCCTAACATGTTGGGGGACTACGAGCAGTACTTC. Translating gives CASSPNMLGDYEQYF. V is TRBV6-5 and J is TRBJ2-7; perhaps D is TRBD1 or TRBD2 (5 bases each). Germline CDR1 is MNHEY and CDR2 is SVGAGI. V was trimmed by 5 bases and J by 3 bases, leaving 17 bases between them. The CDR3 consists of 15 residues.

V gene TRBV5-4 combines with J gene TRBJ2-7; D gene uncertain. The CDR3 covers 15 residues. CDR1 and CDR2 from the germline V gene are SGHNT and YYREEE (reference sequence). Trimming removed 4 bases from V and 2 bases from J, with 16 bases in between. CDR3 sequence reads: CASSLHGPRPYEQYF. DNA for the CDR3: TGTGCCAGCAGCCTGCATGGACCTAGACCCTACGAGCAGTACTTC.

As DNA, the CDR3 is TGTGCCAGCAGCTTCGTTCATCACGAGCAGTACTTC. Translating it yields CASSFVHHEQYF. The V call is TRBV11-2, the J call TRBJ2-7; D remains unclear. The ends were cut back, 3 bases at V and 5 bases at J, with 8 bases in the middle. Germline assignment: CDR1 SGHAT and CDR2 FQNNGV. There are 12 residues in the CDR3.

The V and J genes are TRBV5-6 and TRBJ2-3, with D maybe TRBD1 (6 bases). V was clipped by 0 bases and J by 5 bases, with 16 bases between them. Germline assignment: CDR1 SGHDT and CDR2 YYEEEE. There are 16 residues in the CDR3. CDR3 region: CASSLVAGDWVDTQYF. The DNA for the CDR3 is TGTGCCAGCAGCTTGGTGGCAGGGGATTGGGTAGATACGCAGTATTTT.

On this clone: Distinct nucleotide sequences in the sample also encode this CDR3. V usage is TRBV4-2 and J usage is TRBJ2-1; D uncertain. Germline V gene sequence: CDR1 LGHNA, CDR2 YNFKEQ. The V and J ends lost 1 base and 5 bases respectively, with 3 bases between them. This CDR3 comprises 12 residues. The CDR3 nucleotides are TGTGCCAGCAGCCAAGCCGACAATGAGCAGTTCTTC. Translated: CASSQADNEQFF.